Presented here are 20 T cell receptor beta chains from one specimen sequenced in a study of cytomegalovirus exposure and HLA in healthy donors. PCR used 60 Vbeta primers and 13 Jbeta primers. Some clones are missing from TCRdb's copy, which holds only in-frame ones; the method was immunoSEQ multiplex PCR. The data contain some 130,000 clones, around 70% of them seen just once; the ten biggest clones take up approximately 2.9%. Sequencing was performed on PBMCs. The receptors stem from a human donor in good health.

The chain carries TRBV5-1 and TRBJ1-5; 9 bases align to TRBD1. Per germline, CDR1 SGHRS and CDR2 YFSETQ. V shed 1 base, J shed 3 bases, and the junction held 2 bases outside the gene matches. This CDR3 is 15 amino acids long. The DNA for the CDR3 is TGCGCCAGCAGCTTGACAGGGGGCCTCAATCAGCCCCAGCATTTT. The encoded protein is CASSLTGGLNQPQHF.

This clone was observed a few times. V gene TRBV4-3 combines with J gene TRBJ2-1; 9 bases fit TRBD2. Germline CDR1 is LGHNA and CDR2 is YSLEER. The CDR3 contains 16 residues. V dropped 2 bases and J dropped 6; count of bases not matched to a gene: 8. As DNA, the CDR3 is TGCGCCAGCAGCCAATCGTCAAGCGGGGGGTTCAATGAGCAGTTCTTC. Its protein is CASSQSSSGGFNEQFF.

The DNA for the CDR3 is TGTGCCAGCAGCTTAGAATTTATGAACACTGAAGCTTTCTTT. Translated: CASSLEFMNTEAFF. The chain carries TRBV7-2 and TRBJ1-1; D is undetermined. Trimming removed 1 base from V and 0 bases from J, with 6 bases in between. The germline V gene has CDR1 SGHTA and CDR2 FQGNSA. CDR3 length: 14 amino acids.

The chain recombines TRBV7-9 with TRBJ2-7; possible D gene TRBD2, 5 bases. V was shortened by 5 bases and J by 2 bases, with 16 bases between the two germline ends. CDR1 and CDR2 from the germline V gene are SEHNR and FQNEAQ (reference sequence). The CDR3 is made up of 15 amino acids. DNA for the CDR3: TGTGCCAGCAGCCAACTGAGCGGTAAACCCTACGAGCAGTACTTC. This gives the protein CASSQLSGKPYEQYF.

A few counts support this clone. The CDR3 loop reads CASLSHGRQGGNSPLHF. The CDR3 nucleotides read TGTGCCAGTCTGAGTCATGGACGGCAGGGAGGTAATTCACCCCTCCACTTT. The J gene is TRBJ1-6, the V gene TRBV28, with TRBD1 as a possible D gene (5 bases). The V end was cut by 9 bases, the J end by 6 bases, with 24 bases between. The CDR3 has 17 residues. Looked up from germline, CDR1 is MDHEN and CDR2 is SYDVKM. Full variable domain (outside the CDR3, taken from reference TRBV28 and TRBJ1-6): DVKVTQSSRYLVKRTGEKVFLECVQDMDHENMFWYRQDPGLGLRLIYFSYDVKMKEKGDIPEGYSVSREKKERFSLILESASTNQTSMYLCASLSHGRQGGNSPLHFGNGTRLTVT.

CDR3 bases: TGTGCCACCAGCAGAGATCTTGGCAGGGGGCATCAGTACTTC. Its translation is CATSRDLGRGHQYF. The chain has TRBV15 and TRBJ2-7; the match to TRBD1 covers 8 bases. Germline trimming cut 0 bases from V and 10 bases from J; bases unmatched to any gene: 8. CDR1 LNHNV and CDR2 YYDKDF come from the germline V gene (reference sequence). This CDR3 region has 14 residues.

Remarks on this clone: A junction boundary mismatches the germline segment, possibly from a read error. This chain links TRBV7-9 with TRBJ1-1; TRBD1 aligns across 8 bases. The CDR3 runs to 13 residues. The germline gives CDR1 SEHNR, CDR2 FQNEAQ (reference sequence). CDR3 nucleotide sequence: TGTTCCAGCAGCTTAGGTGTGGACAGGGCGGCTTTCTTT. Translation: CSSSLGVDRAAFF. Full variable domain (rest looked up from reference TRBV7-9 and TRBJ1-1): DTGVSQNPRHKITKRGQNVTFRCDPISEHNRLYWYRQTLGQGPEFLTYFQNEAQLEKSRLLSDRFSAERPKGSFSTLEIQRTEQGDSAMYLCSSSLGVDRAAFFGQGTRLTVV.

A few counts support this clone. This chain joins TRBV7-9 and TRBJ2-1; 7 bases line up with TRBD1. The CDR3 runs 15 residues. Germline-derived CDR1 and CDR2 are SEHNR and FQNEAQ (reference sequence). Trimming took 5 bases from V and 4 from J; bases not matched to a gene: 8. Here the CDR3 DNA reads TGTGCCAGCAGCAGGCCGGGACAGTTTTACAATGAGCAGTTCTTC. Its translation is CASSRPGQFYNEQFF.

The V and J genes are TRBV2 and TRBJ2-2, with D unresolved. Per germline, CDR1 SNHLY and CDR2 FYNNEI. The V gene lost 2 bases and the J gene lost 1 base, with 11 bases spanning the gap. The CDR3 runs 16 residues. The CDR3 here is CASSEYYSGNTGELFF. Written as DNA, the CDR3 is TGTGCCAGCAGTGAATATTACAGTGGGAACACCGGGGAGCTGTTTTTT.

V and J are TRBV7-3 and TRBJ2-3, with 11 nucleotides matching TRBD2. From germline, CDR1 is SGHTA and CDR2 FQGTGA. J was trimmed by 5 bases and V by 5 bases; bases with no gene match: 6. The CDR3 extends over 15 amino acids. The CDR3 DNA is TGTGCCAGCAGCATACTAGCGGGGGCTGTAGATACGCAGTATTTT. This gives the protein CASSILAGAVDTQYF.

The CDR3 loop reads CASSLASGSHEQYF. The CDR3 DNA follows: TGTGCCAGCAGCTTAGCTAGCGGGTCCCACGAGCAGTACTTC. The chain carries TRBV7-9 and TRBJ2-7, with 7 positions matching TRBD2. The germline V gene has CDR1 SEHNR and CDR2 FQNEAQ (reference sequence). Unmatched junction bases numbered 4, after V lost 0 bases and J lost 5 bases. CDR3 length equals 14 residues.

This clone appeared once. The CDR3 nucleotides are TGTGCCAGCAGCTCTGGGACTAGCGGGGGTTTCATAGATACGCAGTATTTT. It codes for CASSSGTSGGFIDTQYF. The chain is built from TRBV5-6 and TRBJ2-3; 14 bases align to TRBD2. The germline gives CDR1 SGHDT, CDR2 YYEEEE. V dropped 3 bases and J dropped 5; count of bases not matched to a gene: 8. This CDR3 contains 17 residues.

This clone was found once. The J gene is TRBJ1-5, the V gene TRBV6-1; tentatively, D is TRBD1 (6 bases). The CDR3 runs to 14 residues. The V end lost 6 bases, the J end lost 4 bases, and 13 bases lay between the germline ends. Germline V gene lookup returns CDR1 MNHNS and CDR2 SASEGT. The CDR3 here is CASSSGTFNQPQHF. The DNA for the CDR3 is TGTGCCAGCAGCTCCGGGACATTTAATCAGCCCCAGCATTTT.

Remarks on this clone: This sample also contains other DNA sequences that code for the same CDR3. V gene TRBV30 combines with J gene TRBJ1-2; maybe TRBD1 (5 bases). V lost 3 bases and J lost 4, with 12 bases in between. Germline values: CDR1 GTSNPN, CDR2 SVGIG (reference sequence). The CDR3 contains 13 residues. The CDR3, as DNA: TGTGCCTGGAGAGTGCCGGGGGGCTATGGCTACACCTTC. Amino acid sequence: CAWRVPGGYGYTF.

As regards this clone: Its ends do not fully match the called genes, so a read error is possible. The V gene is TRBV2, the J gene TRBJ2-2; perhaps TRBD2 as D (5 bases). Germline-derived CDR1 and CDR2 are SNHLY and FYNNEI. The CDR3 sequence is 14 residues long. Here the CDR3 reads CASSSARGTGELFF. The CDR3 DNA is TGTGCCAGCAGTAGCGCGAGAGGCACCGGGGAGTTGTTTTTT.

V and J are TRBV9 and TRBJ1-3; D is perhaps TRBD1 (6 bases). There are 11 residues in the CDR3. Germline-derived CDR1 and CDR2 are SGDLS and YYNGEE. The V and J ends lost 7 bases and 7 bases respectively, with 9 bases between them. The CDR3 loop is CASERGNTIYF. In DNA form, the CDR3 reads TGTGCCAGCGAAAGGGGGAACACCATATATTTT.

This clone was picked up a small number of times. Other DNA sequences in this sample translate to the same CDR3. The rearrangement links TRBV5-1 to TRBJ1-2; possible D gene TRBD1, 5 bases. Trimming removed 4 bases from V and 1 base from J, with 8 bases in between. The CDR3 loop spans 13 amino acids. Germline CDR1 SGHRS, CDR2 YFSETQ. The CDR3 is CASSAGGNYGYTF. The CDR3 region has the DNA TGCGCCAGCAGCGCCGGGGGTAACTATGGCTACACCTTC. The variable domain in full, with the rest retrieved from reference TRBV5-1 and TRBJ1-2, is KAGVTQTPRYLIKTRGQQVTLSCSPISGHRSVSWYQQTPGQGLQFLFEYFSETQRNKGNFPGRFSGRQFSNSRSEMNVSTLELGDSALYLCASSAGGNYGYTFGSGTRLTVV.

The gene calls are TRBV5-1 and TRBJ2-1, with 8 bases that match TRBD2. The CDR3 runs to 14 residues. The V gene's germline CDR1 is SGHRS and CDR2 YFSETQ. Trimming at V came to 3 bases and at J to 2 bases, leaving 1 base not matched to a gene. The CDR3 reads CASSSAGAYNEQFF. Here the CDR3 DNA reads TGCGCCAGCAGCTCAGCGGGAGCCTACAATGAGCAGTTCTTC.

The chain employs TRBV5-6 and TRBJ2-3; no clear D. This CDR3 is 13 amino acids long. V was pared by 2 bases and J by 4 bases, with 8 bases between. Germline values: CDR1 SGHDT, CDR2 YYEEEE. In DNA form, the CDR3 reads TGTGCCAGCAGCTTACCCCCAGCAGATACGCAGTATTTT. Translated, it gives CASSLPPADTQYF.

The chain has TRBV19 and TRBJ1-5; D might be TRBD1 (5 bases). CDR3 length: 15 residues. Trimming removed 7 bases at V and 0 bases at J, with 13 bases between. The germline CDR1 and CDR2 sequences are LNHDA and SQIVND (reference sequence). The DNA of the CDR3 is TGTGCCAGTAAACAGGCAGAAAATAGCAATCAGCCCCAGCATTTT. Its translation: CASKQAENSNQPQHF.